These T cell receptor beta chains were read from a single sample in a study of cytotoxic CD8 clonotypes in ibrutinib-treated CLL. TCRdb's table, derived via immunoSEQ multiplex PCR, lists solely in-frame clones and lacks some. Of about 300,000 clones detected, approximately 79% appear once; the ten largest clones hold about 6%. The material was PBMCs, obtained at disease progression, from a patient treated with ibrutinib. All receptors come from a human donor with chronic lymphocytic leukemia. Each CDR3 is given with its conserved first and last residue. The order of the fields is J gene, clone size, D gene, V gene, CDR3 protein, CDR3 DNA. The D gene is left open where the match is weak. Only some rows state a clone size, as once, few, many or a class for expanded clones.

TRBJ2-7,-,-,TRBV4-1,CASSQGGQEQYF,TGCGCCAGCAGCCAAGGAGGGCAAGAGCAGTACTTC
TRBJ2-7,-,-,TRBV4-3,CASSQDSGVYYEQYF,TGCGCCAGCAGCCAAGATTCCGGGGTCTACTACGAGCAGTACTTC
TRBJ1-2,-,TRBD1,TRBV25-1,CASSPRGNYGYTF,TGTGCCAGCAGTCCCAGGGGGAACTATGGCTACACCTTC
TRBJ1-1,-,-,TRBV6-1,CASSLWTGEGAFF,TGTGCCAGCAGTTTGTGGACTGGGGAGGGAGCTTTCTTT
TRBJ2-1,-,TRBD2,TRBV13,CASSSKSSGRAGEQFF,TGTGCCAGCAGCTCCAAATCGAGCGGGAGGGCCGGTGAGCAGTTCTTC
TRBJ2-1,-,-,TRBV11-2,CASSLGRPNEQFF,TGTGCCAGCAGCTTAGGGCGTCCCAATGAGCAGTTCTTC
TRBJ2-7,-,-,TRBV4-3,CASSQNMGYEQYF,TGCGCCAGCAGCCAGAACATGGGCTACGAGCAGTACTTC
TRBJ2-7,-,TRBD1,TRBV7-2,CASSLSRGYEQYF,TGTGCCAGCAGCTTATCCAGGGGGTATGAGCAGTACTTC
TRBJ1-1,-,-,TRBV2,CASSAGFRGTEAFF,TGTGCCAGCAGTGCGGGGTTCAGAGGGACTGAAGCTTTCTTT
TRBJ2-3,-,-,TRBV2,CASSERFSTDTQYF,TGTGCCAGCAGTGAAAGGTTTAGCACAGATACGCAGTATTTT
TRBJ2-5,few,TRBD1,TRBV7-6,CASSHWDRGETQYF,TGTGCCAGCAGCCACTGGGACAGGGGAGAGACCCAGTACTTC
TRBJ2-5,-,-,TRBV5-1,CASSLIPSEETQYF,TGCGCCAGCAGCTTGATACCTTCCGAAGAGACCCAGTACTTC
TRBJ1-5,-,-,TRBV6-5,CASRGQGGQPQHF,TGTGCCAGCAGGGGGCAGGGAGGCCAGCCCCAGCATTTT